Listed below are T cell receptor beta chains from one sample, sequenced in a study of type 1 and type 2 diabetes patients. TCRdb re-called the multiplex PCR reads with MiXCR, one entry per CDR3 protein. Here the sample spans 250,000 or so distinct CDR3 sequences, more than 40% being singletons. Sequenced sample: peripheral blood mononuclear cells (PBMCs). These receptors originate from a man younger than 35 with type 2 diabetes. Each CDR3 is given with its conserved first and last residue. The D gene is left open where the match is weak. Size is stated for part of the rows, as once, few or many counts, or as a class when the clone is expanded.

CDR3: CASSVGGRNGYTF
DNA: TGTGCCAGCAGTGTAGGGGGGAGAAATGGCTACACCTTC
J: TRBJ1-2
size: -
D: -
V: TRBV7-8

CDR3: CASSYTGGINGYTF
DNA: TGTGCCAGCAGTTACACCGGAGGGATCAATGGCTACACCTTC
J: TRBJ1-2
size: -
D: -
V: TRBV6-6

CDR3: CASSPITGAPVGQFF
DNA: TGTGCCAGCAGCCCAATAACGGGGGCTCCGGTTGGGCAGTTCTTC
J: TRBJ2-1
size: -
D: -
V: TRBV25-1

CDR3: CASSEHRGMVEAFF
DNA: TGTGCCAGCAGCGAGCATCGGGGAATGGTTGAAGCTTTCTTT
J: TRBJ1-1
size: -
D: -
V: TRBV9

CDR3: CASGSRTYEQYF
DNA: TGTGCCAGCGGCAGTAGGACCTACGAGCAGTACTTC
J: TRBJ2-7
size: few
D: -
V: TRBV9

CDR3: CASTGAGGGADTQYF
DNA: TGTGCCAGCACCGGGGCGGGGGGAGGTGCAGATACGCAGTATTTT
J: TRBJ2-3
size: -
D: TRBD2
V: TRBV28

CDR3: CASSASSGWGETQYF
DNA: TGTGCCAGTAGTGCCTCTAGCGGATGGGGGGAGACCCAGTACTTC
J: TRBJ2-5
size: few
D: TRBD2
V: TRBV19

CDR3: CASKGPGTGGYEQYF
DNA: TGTGCCAGCAAAGGCCCCGGGACAGGGGGCTACGAGCAGTACTTC
J: TRBJ2-7
size: -
D: TRBD1
V: TRBV27

CDR3: CATSTRQIHEQFF
DNA: TGTGCCACTTCGACTCGACAGATCCATGAGCAGTTCTTC
J: TRBJ2-1
size: -
D: -
V: TRBV15

CDR3: CSARRTGKGPQHF
DNA: TGCAGTGCTAGACGGACAGGGAAGGGGCCCCAGCATTTT
J: TRBJ1-5
size: few
D: TRBD1
V: TRBV20-1

CDR3: CASVTGGTGNTIYF
DNA: TGTGCCAGTGTAACAGGCGGAACTGGAAACACCATATATTTT
J: TRBJ1-3
size: once
D: -
V: TRBV11-2

CDR3: CASSLGGSTNEKLFF
DNA: TGCGCCAGCAGCTTGGGCGGATCAACTAATGAAAAACTGTTTTTT
J: TRBJ1-4
size: few
D: -
V: TRBV5-1

CDR3: CASISKGLGVHYEQYF
DNA: TGTGCCAGCATTAGTAAGGGACTAGGGGTGCACTACGAGCAGTACTTC
J: TRBJ2-7
size: -
D: TRBD2
V: TRBV6-1

CDR3: CASSLGLQNNQPQHF
DNA: TGTGCCAGCAGCTTAGGGTTGCAGAACAATCAGCCCCAGCATTTT
J: TRBJ1-5
size: few
D: -
V: TRBV7-8

CDR3: CASSEQGVQETQYF
DNA: TGTGCCAGCAGTGAACAGGGGGTCCAAGAGACCCAGTACTTC
J: TRBJ2-5
size: -
D: TRBD1
V: TRBV2

CDR3: CASSYSKVAGDNYGYTF
DNA: TGTGCCAGCAGTTACTCGAAGGTTGCAGGGGACAACTATGGCTACACCTTC
J: TRBJ1-2
size: -
D: -
V: TRBV6-5

CDR3: CSAPAGPYARRSSYEQYF
DNA: TGCAGTGCTCCCGCCGGGCCGTACGCCCGACGAAGCTCCTACGAGCAGTACTTC
J: TRBJ2-7
size: -
D: -
V: TRBV20-1

CDR3: CASSFLTATEAFF
DNA: TGCGCCAGCAGCTTTTTGACAGCCACTGAAGCTTTCTTT
J: TRBJ1-1
size: -
D: -
V: TRBV5-1

CDR3: CASSLGFHEQYF
DNA: TGTGCCAGCAGCCTCGGATTTCACGAGCAGTACTTC
J: TRBJ2-7
size: few
D: -
V: TRBV7-3

CDR3: CATRDSYHEQYF
DNA: TGTGCAACCCGGGACAGCTACCACGAGCAGTACTTC
J: TRBJ2-7
size: -
D: TRBD1
V: TRBV6-5

CDR3: CATSRERNEQYF
DNA: TGTGCCACCAGCAGAGAGAGGAACGAGCAGTACTTC
J: TRBJ2-7
size: many
D: -
V: TRBV15

CDR3: CASRQGPHYGYTF
DNA: TGTGCCAGCCGACAGGGACCCCACTATGGCTACACCTTC
J: TRBJ1-2
size: many
D: TRBD1
V: TRBV2

CDR3: CASSGPGDGEQYF
DNA: TGTGCCAGCAGTGGACCGGGGGATGGAGAGCAGTACTTC
J: TRBJ2-7
size: -
D: -
V: TRBV6-1

CDR3: CASNIRYQETQYF
DNA: TGTGCCAGTAATATACGGTACCAAGAGACCCAGTACTTC
J: TRBJ2-5
size: -
D: -
V: TRBV19

CDR3: CSAALPTALNTEAFF
DNA: TGCAGTGCAGCGCTACCAACGGCCCTTAACACTGAAGCTTTCTTT
J: TRBJ1-1
size: few
D: -
V: TRBV20-1

CDR3: CASSNVVHNEQFF
DNA: TGTGCCAGCAGCAACGTAGTCCACAATGAGCAGTTCTTC
J: TRBJ2-1
size: few
D: -
V: TRBV9

CDR3: CASSLNSPSGGLSNGYTF
DNA: TGCGCCAGCAGCTTGAACTCACCTTCGGGGGGGCTAAGCAATGGCTACACCTTC
J: TRBJ1-2
size: -
D: -
V: TRBV5-1

CDR3: CAWSDNEQFF
DNA: TGTGCCTGGAGTGACAATGAGCAGTTCTTC
J: TRBJ2-1
size: -
D: -
V: TRBV30

CDR3: CAWSVLDRGPEAFF
DNA: TGTGCCTGGAGTGTACTGGACCGGGGACCTGAAGCTTTCTTT
J: TRBJ1-1
size: -
D: -
V: TRBV30

CDR3: CASSEGVGGNPYYEQYF
DNA: TGTGCCAGCAGTGAAGGGGTCGGGGGCAACCCTTACTACGAGCAGTACTTC
J: TRBJ2-7
size: many
D: -
V: TRBV25-1

CDR3: CASRRAVQETQYF
DNA: TGTGCCAGCAGGAGGGCAGTCCAAGAGACCCAGTACTTC
J: TRBJ2-5
size: once
D: -
V: TRBV6-6

CDR3: CASGPGGHASGYTF
DNA: TGTGCCAGCGGTCCCGGAGGGCACGCGTCGGGCTACACCTTC
J: TRBJ1-2
size: once
D: -
V: TRBV6-5

CDR3: CASSTIPGDPAYEQYF
DNA: TGTGCCAGCAGCACTATACCAGGGGATCCAGCCTACGAGCAGTACTTC
J: TRBJ2-7
size: few
D: -
V: TRBV11-2

CDR3: CATSDLPSGELFF
DNA: TGTGCCACCAGTGATCTCCCTTCGGGGGAGCTGTTTTTT
J: TRBJ2-2
size: -
D: -
V: TRBV24-1